The entry below gives a single T cell receptor (beta chain) sequence along with its context. Its antigen remains unknown. This entry comes from a study of brain T cells in children with intractable seizures. General study points: HCMV serostatus was not known, and viral specificity came from CDR3 similarity only.

Sample time point: blood from clinic visit 5 months post-surgery; TSC patient then seizure free. The sequenced cases were selected for having the highest brain T cell transcript signatures. Clones were read by immunoSEQ multiplex PCR, and TCRdb kept only the in-frame ones, dropping some. Of about 340,000 clones detected, 93% appear once; the ten largest clones hold 5.7%. CDR1 SGHRS and CDR2 YFSETQ come from the germline V gene. The J segment lost 7 bases and the V segment lost 4 bases, leaving 16 bases of the junction unmatched. This CDR3 spans 17 amino acids. The specimen was peripheral blood, collected more than 4 months after surgery. The sequence derives from a boy younger than two with tuberous sclerosis and intractable seizures. The rearrangement joins TRBV5-1 to TRBJ2-7; TRBD2 matches at 11 bases. This CDR3 is CASSRILAGVLLGEQYF. In nucleotides, the CDR3 is TGCGCCAGCAGCAGGATACTAGCGGGAGTTCTCTTGGGAGAGCAGTACTTC. Supplemented by reference TRBV5-1 and TRBJ2-7, the full variable domain reads KAGVTQTPRYLIKTRGQQVTLSCSPISGHRSVSWYQQTPGQGLQFLFEYFSETQRNKGNFPGRFSGRQFSNSRSEMNVSTLELGDSALYLCASSRILAGVLLGEQYFGPGTRLTVT.